The entry below describes one T cell receptor (beta chain). The method was immunoSEQ multiplex PCR; TCRdb's version includes in-frame clones alone and lacks a portion of them. The sample shows 500,000 to 700,000 clones, 85% to 95% of them seen only once. Germline V gene sequence: CDR1 LNHDA, CDR2 SQIVND (reference sequence). The CDR3 is made up of 15 amino acids. V lost 5 bases and J 4 bases, leaving 15 bases between the germline ends. Naivety among CD8 cells was defined by CD45RO negativity and positive CCR7 selection, thereby excluding terminally differentiated effector memory CD45RA+ cells. The data stem from a study of shared clonotypes between healthy human individuals.

Input material: naive CD8+ T cells sorted from blood. The receptor was derived from a woman between 25 and 40 years old in good health. The rearrangement links TRBV19 to TRBJ1-3; D perhaps matches TRBD1 (6 bases). In DNA, the CDR3 is TGTGCCAGTAGTTCCCCCAGCGGGGGCGGAAACACCATATATTTT. Translated, it gives CASSSPSGGGNTIYF.